This T cell receptor (beta chain) was documented in a study of Graves' ophthalmopathy and Graves' hyperthyroidism. Findings and caveats of the study: Blood contained most expanded thyroid clonotypes exceeding 0.001 frequency.

CDR1 DFQATT and CDR2 SNEGSKA come from the germline V gene (reference sequence). This CDR3 is 13 amino acids long. The study amplified TCR beta CDR3 regions using RNA transcripts. First-round RT-PCR used HTBI primers; second-round multiplex PCR followed. TCRdb redid the calling of the multiplex PCR reads with MiXCR, one entry per CDR3 protein. The table has 350,000 or so distinct CDR3 sequences, about a sixth seen once. Uncontrolled infections, other autoimmune diseases, pregnancy or lactation barred patients from enrollment. As diagnostic evidence, clinical symptoms, serum thyroxine, TRAb, thyroid ultrasound and orbital computed tomography were relied upon. This clonotype has at least ten counts. Its specificity is not known. A much larger clone differs from this one at a single base, so this may be a read error.

This TCR came from an adult man with Graves' ophthalmopathy. The chain joins TRBV20-1 to TRBJ2-7; D may be TRBD1 (6 bases). Sequenced: peripheral blood. CDR3 sequence: CSAFDRLAYEQCF. The CDR3 DNA follows: TGCAGTGCCTTCGACAGGCTGGCCTACGAGCAGTGCTTC.